These 22 T cell receptor beta chains originate from one sample sequenced in a study of patients and donors after allogeneic stem cell transplantation. MiXCR, run by TCRdb on the RT-PCR reads, gives a single entry per CDR3 protein. The data show tens of thousands of distinct CDR3 sequences, with roughly 48% seen just once and around 55% held by the top ten. Material: blood, either unsorted or a sorted T cell fraction (not recorded which). These receptor sequences come from a human donor who was either an allogeneic HSCT recipient or a stem cell or donor lymphocyte infusion donor (not recorded which). It is not recorded whose cells these are; they may come from a transplant donor.

The chain has TRBV11-1 and TRBJ2-1, with TRBD2 matching 12 bases. This CDR3 has 20 amino acids. The V gene's germline CDR1 is SGHAT and CDR2 FQDESV (reference sequence). Trimming at V came to 4 bases and at J to 6 bases, leaving 19 bases not matched to a gene. In nucleotides, the CDR3 is TGTGCCAGCAGCTCAGGAACAGGGGCCTTTCCTAGCGGGAGGGTCAATGAGCAGTTCTTC. Amino acid sequence: CASSSGTGAFPSGRVNEQFF.

The rearrangement links TRBV29-1 to TRBJ1-2; 8 bases line up with TRBD1. J lost 4 bases, V lost 7 bases, and 8 bases had no gene match. Germline CDR1 reads SQVTM; CDR2 reads ANQGSEA. CDR3 length: 13 residues. The CDR3 DNA is TGCAGCGCTACCCAGGGGGCCGGCTATGGCTACACCTTC. This codes for CSATQGAGYGYTF.

The chain couples TRBV6-5 to TRBJ1-2; D gene uncertain. Trimming took 2 bases from V and 8 from J, leaving 9 bases between them. Germline CDR1 reads MNHEY; CDR2 reads SVGAGI. The CDR3 contains 12 residues. CDR3 nucleotides: TGTGCCAGCAGTTACGGAGGGCAGGGCTACACCTTC. The encoded protein is CASSYGGQGYTF.

The chain uses TRBV4-1 and TRBJ1-2, with 11 bases fitting TRBD1. V shed 4 bases, J shed 2 bases, and the junction held 3 bases outside the gene matches. The length of the CDR3 is 15 residues. Germline lookup yields CDR1 MGHRA and CDR2 YSYEKL. The CDR3 loop is CASSRGQGANYGYTF. CDR3 nucleotides: TGCGCCAGCAGCCGAGGACAGGGGGCGAACTATGGCTACACCTTC.

The CDR3, as DNA: TGTGCCACCAGTGTTAGGTACAGGGCGAGCCTTAACACTGAAGCTTTCTTT. Translating it yields CATSVRYRASLNTEAFF. The chain joins TRBV24-1 to TRBJ1-1; TRBD1 is a possible D gene (6 bases). The CDR3 is 17 residues long. Germline-derived CDR1 and CDR2 are KGHDR and SFDVKD. V was trimmed by 5 bases and J by 2 bases, leaving 20 bases between them.

The chain joins TRBV28 to TRBJ1-2, with 8 bases fitting TRBD1. The V segment lost 4 bases and the J segment 6 bases; nucleotides outside the gene matches: 10. The CDR3 has 15 amino acids. The germline V gene has CDR1 MDHEN and CDR2 SYDVKM. The CDR3 spells CASSYPRRQGNGYTF. DNA for the CDR3: TGTGCCAGCAGTTACCCCCGAAGACAGGGGAATGGCTACACCTTC.

The chain is built from TRBV28 and TRBJ2-7; D is unresolved. Germline loops: CDR1 MDHEN, CDR2 SYDVKM. This CDR3 is built from 15 residues. With 3 bases removed from V and 3 bases from J, the gap between germline ends came to 15 bases. This chain's CDR3 is CASSFYPGYVYEQYF. CDR3 DNA: TGTGCCAGCAGTTTTTACCCAGGTTACGTCTACGAGCAGTACTTC. Full variable domain (missing parts from reference TRBV28 and TRBJ2-7): DVKVTQSSRYLVKRTGEKVFLECVQDMDHENMFWYRQDPGLGLRLIYFSYDVKMKEKGDIPEGYSVSREKKERFSLILESASTNQTSMYLCASSFYPGYVYEQYFGPGTRLTVT.

The V gene is TRBV28, the J gene TRBJ2-5; the D gene is possibly TRBD2 (5 bases). CDR3 length: 20 residues. From germline, CDR1 is MDHEN and CDR2 SYDVKM. The V gene lost 2 bases and the J gene lost 0 bases, with 25 bases spanning the gap. CDR3 DNA sequence: TGTGCCAGCAGTTTAAGGCCCGGGGAGCTTGGGGATGTGTACCAAGAGACCCAGTACTTC. It specifies CASSLRPGELGDVYQETQYF.

V and J are TRBV15 and TRBJ1-5; D uncertain. V lost 0 bases and J 5 bases, leaving 5 bases between the germline ends. Germline lookup yields CDR1 LNHNV and CDR2 YYDKDF (reference sequence). This CDR3 is built from 13 residues. The CDR3 DNA sequence: TGTGCCACCAGCAGAGATTTGGATCAGCCCCAGCATTTT. Translating it yields CATSRDLDQPQHF.

The rearrangement links TRBV7-2 to TRBJ2-3; D call uncertain. There are 13 residues in the CDR3. Trimming stripped 6 bases from V and 6 bases from J, with 13 bases between. CDR1 is SGHTA and CDR2 is FQGNSA in the germline V gene. The DNA for the CDR3 is TGTGCCAGCAGAGGGCTCCGTTCCGATACGCAGTATTTT. It codes for CASRGLRSDTQYF.

J is TRBJ1-5 and V is TRBV12-3 or TRBV12-4; D gene ambiguous. The CDR3 contains 12 residues. Trimming removed 2 bases at V and 9 bases at J, with 8 bases between. CDR3 protein: CASSLSLGPQHF. The DNA of the CDR3 is TGTGCCAGCAGTTTAAGTCTAGGGCCCCAGCATTTT.

In its sample, this clonotype was seen a few times. V is TRBV27 and J is TRBJ2-1, with 8 bases aligning to TRBD2. This CDR3 spans 17 amino acids. V gave up 5 bases and J gave up 2 bases; unmatched junction bases: 11. From germline, CDR1 is MNHEY and CDR2 SMNVEV (reference sequence). CDR3 region: CASSKGLGPSPYNEQFF. CDR3 nucleotides: TGTGCCAGCAGTAAGGGACTAGGCCCGAGCCCCTACAATGAGCAGTTCTTC.

This chain joins TRBV29-1 and TRBJ1-2; 7 nucleotides line up with TRBD1. Germline V lookup: CDR1 SQVTM, CDR2 ANQGSEA. V was pared by 6 bases and J by 8 bases, with 6 bases of the junction left unmatched. The CDR3 runs to 11 residues. The CDR3 DNA sequence: TGCAGCGTCCAGGGGGTGGGAGGCTACACCTTC. It is translated as CSVQGVGGYTF.

This clonotype has only a few counts. The gene calls are TRBV14 and TRBJ1-1, with D possibly TRBD1 on 5 matching bases. Trimming removed 4 bases at V and 0 bases at J, with 12 bases between. The CDR3 sequence is 15 residues long. Germline-derived CDR1 and CDR2 are SGHDN and FVKESK. CDR3 loop: CASSRMTVMNTEAFF. The DNA of the CDR3 is TGTGCCAGCAGCCGAATGACAGTCATGAACACTGAAGCTTTCTTT.

The chain links TRBV28 to TRBJ2-2; 7 nucleotides match TRBD2. J gave up 4 bases and V 8 bases, and 13 bases lay outside the gene matches. The length of the CDR3 is 16 residues. Germline CDR1 MDHEN, CDR2 SYDVKM. The CDR3 sequence: CASRIGLAVPTGELFF. CDR3 bases: TGTGCCAGCCGAATAGGGCTAGCGGTTCCCACCGGGGAGCTGTTTTTT. Full variable domain (rest looked up from reference TRBV28 and TRBJ2-2): DVKVTQSSRYLVKRTGEKVFLECVQDMDHENMFWYRQDPGLGLRLIYFSYDVKMKEKGDIPEGYSVSREKKERFSLILESASTNQTSMYLCASRIGLAVPTGELFFGEGSRLTVL.

This clonotype has a handful of counts. V and J are TRBV4-3 and TRBJ1-5, with 7 nucleotides matching TRBD1. The CDR3 length is 15 residues. Germline-derived CDR1 and CDR2 are LGHNA and YSLEER. V was pared by 4 bases and J by 1 base, with 4 bases of the junction left unmatched. In nucleotides, the CDR3 is TGCGCCAGCAGCCTGGACAGGTCGAGCAATCAGCCCCAGCATTTT. It specifies CASSLDRSSNQPQHF.

V and J are TRBV28 and TRBJ2-3; 12 bases align to TRBD1. Germline V gene data show CDR1 as MDHEN and CDR2 as SYDVKM. The CDR3 totals 14 residues. Trimming took 8 bases from V and 5 from J; bases not matched to a gene: 5. CDR3 nucleotides: TGTGCCAGCTACCGGGACAGGGGGCGAGATACGCAGTATTTT. Encoded protein: CASYRDRGRDTQYF.

In regard to this clonotype: The junction departs from germline at one end; a sequencing error may be responsible. V and J are TRBV29-1 and TRBJ1-2, with TRBD1 as a possible D gene (5 bases). Germline-derived CDR1 and CDR2 are SQVTM and ANQGSEA. The CDR3 length is 10 residues. CDR3 protein: CSVEAGGYTF. As DNA, the CDR3 is TGCAGCGTCGAAGCAGGGGGCTACACCTTC.

The V and J genes are TRBV7-2 and TRBJ1-1; D gene uncertain. The CDR3 runs 14 residues. V lost 5 bases and J 1 base, leaving 11 bases between the germline ends. Germline lookup yields CDR1 SGHTA and CDR2 FQGNSA. The DNA of the CDR3 is TGTGCCAGCAGCCCCCCAACAAGGAACACTGAAGCTTTCTTT. Its protein is CASSPPTRNTEAFF. The full variable domain, its missing parts supplied by reference TRBV7-2 and TRBJ1-1, is GAGVSQSPSNKVTEKGKDVELRCDPISGHTALYWYRQSLGQGLEFLIYFQGNSAPDKSGLPSDRFSAERTGGSVSTLTIQRTQQEDSAVYLCASSPPTRNTEAFFGQGTRLTVV.

The chain carries TRBV15 and TRBJ1-5; TRBD1 might be the D (5 bases). The V and J ends lost 8 bases and 5 bases respectively, with 13 bases between them. The CDR3 has 13 amino acids. Germline-derived CDR1 and CDR2 are LNHNV and YYDKDF (reference sequence). The CDR3 region has the DNA TGTGCCACCGAGAGTGGAGGGGATCAGCCCCAGCATTTT. Amino acids: CATESGGDQPQHF. Together with reference TRBV15 and TRBJ1-5, the CDR3 gives the full variable domain: DAMVIQNPRYQVTQFGKPVTLSCSQTLNHNVMYWYQQKSSQAPKLLFHYYDKDFNNEADTPDNFQSRRPNTSFCFLDIRSPGLGDTAMYLCATESGGDQPQHFGDGTRLSIL.

V and J are TRBV6-5 and TRBJ1-1; possibly TRBD1 for D (5 bases). Germline V gene lookup returns CDR1 MNHEY and CDR2 SVGAGI. This CDR3 contains 14 residues. The V and J ends lost 7 bases and 0 bases respectively, with 12 bases between them. The CDR3 spells CASTQGTLNTEAFF. The CDR3 region has the DNA TGTGCCAGCACCCAGGGAACCCTGAACACTGAAGCTTTCTTT.

This chain connects TRBV7-2 to TRBJ1-2; 7 bases align to TRBD1. The CDR3 consists of 12 residues. Germline loops: CDR1 SGHTA, CDR2 FQGNSA. V was clipped by 6 bases and J by 9 bases; unmatched bases: 7. In DNA form, the CDR3 reads TGTGCCAGCAGATTAACAGGGGAAAGCTACACCTTC. This gives the protein CASRLTGESYTF.